A single sample gave rise to the 24 T cell receptor beta chains below, sequenced in a study of T cell clonality in common variable immunodeficiency. Findings and caveats of the study: Common variable immunodeficiency TCR beta sequences reportedly had fewer deletions and N-nucleotide insertions.

The protocol was immunoSEQ multiplex PCR, while the TCRdb copy is restricted to in-frame clones and leaves out a portion. Singletons are absent from the sample, which has roughly 25,000 clones. Antigen specificity for these receptors is unknown. Input material: peripheral blood mononuclear cells. These TCRs come from a human donor with common variable immunodeficiency.

This clone was counted ten times or more. The read gets to within 3 residues of the CDR3 end, and the germline J gene fills in the rest. The chain employs TRBV10-3 and TRBJ1-1, with unresolved D. Trimming cost V 6 bases and J 3 bases, with 11 bases left between them. The CDR3 runs 13 residues. Germline values: CDR1 ENHRY, CDR2 SYGVKD. This CDR3 reads CAISPRVDTEAFF. The covered CDR3 bases are TGTGCCATCAGCCCCCGGGTTGACACTGAA.

About this clone: The observed sequence ends 3 residues before the CDR3 terminus, with the missing tail filled in from the germline J gene. The chain carries TRBV5-6 and TRBJ1-1, with unresolved D. The germline V gene has CDR1 SGHDT and CDR2 YYEEEE. The CDR3 runs 15 residues. The V end was cut by 4 bases, the J end by 5 bases, with 18 bases between. The CDR3: CASSPYPDGGTEAFF. The covered CDR3 bases are TGTGCCAGCAGCCCGTACCCCGATGGAGGGACTGAA.

This clone was observed many times. The read finishes 3 residues shy of the CDR3 end, and the germline J gene is used to complete it. This chain connects TRBV18 to TRBJ1-4; possibly TRBD1 for D (6 bases). The CDR3 runs to 16 residues. Germline V gives CDR1 KGHSH, CDR2 LQKENI. Trimming cost V 1 base and J 4 bases, with 13 bases left between them. CDR3 sequence reads: CASSPRHRANNEKLFF. The covered CDR3 bases are TGTGCCAGCTCACCACGGCACAGGGCAAATAATGAAAAA.

Note on this clone: The read gets to within 3 residues of the CDR3 end, and the germline J gene fills in the rest. The genes are TRBV7-8 and TRBJ1-5, with a weak D call TRBD1 (5 bases). This CDR3 has 16 amino acids. Germline V gene lookup returns CDR1 SGHVS and CDR2 FQNEAQ. V shed 3 bases and J shed 0 bases, with 12 bases lying between them. This CDR3 is CASSLNRLTSNQPQHF. The part of the CDR3 DNA that was read is TGTGCCAGCAGCTTGAACAGGCTAACTAGCAATCAGCCC.

This clone was detected only a few times. The read terminates 3 residues ahead of where the CDR3 ends, so the germline J gene completes it. V and J are TRBV2 and TRBJ2-7, with a possible D match to TRBD2 (6 bases). CDR1 is SNHLY and CDR2 is FYNNEI in the germline V gene. The CDR3 runs 13 residues. V was pared by 9 bases and J by 5 bases, with 17 bases between. The part of the CDR3 DNA that was read is TGTGCCAGGACGGGGCCGGGGGAGAACGAG. Its translation is CARTGPGENE. The entire CDR3 sequence reads CARTGPGENEQYF.

Worth noting for this clone: The read falls 3 residues short of the CDR3 end, and the missing part is taken from the germline J gene. The chain recombines TRBV7-6 with TRBJ2-1; no clear D. There are 15 residues in the CDR3. CDR1 and CDR2 from the germline V gene are SGHVS and FNYEAQ. V lost 0 bases to trimming and J lost 6 bases, with 12 bases between them. CDR3 protein: CASSLAAITGNEQFF. CDR3 DNA (partial): TGTGCCAGCAGCTTAGCGGCCATCACGGGCAATGAG.

This clone was counted only a few times. The read is 3 residues too short to cover the CDR3 end, so that end is filled in from the germline J gene. The chain links TRBV23-1 to TRBJ1-4, with a tentative D call TRBD1 (5 bases). TRBV23-1 is recorded as an ORF, its role being uncertain. This CDR3 spans 14 amino acids. V shed 6 bases and J shed 7 bases, with 15 bases lying between them. The CDR3 sequence: CASSVLRDSEKLFF. The covered CDR3 bases are TGCGCCAGCAGCGTCCTCCGTGACAGTGAAAAA.

This clone has at least ten counts. With the read ending 3 residues before the CDR3 end, the germline J gene is used to fill in that end. Additional DNA sequences in this sample encode the identical CDR3. The chain links TRBV13 to TRBJ2-7, with 10 bases matching TRBD1. The CDR3 runs 15 residues. In germline, CDR1 is PRHDT, CDR2 FYEKMQ (reference sequence). The J segment lost 4 bases and the V segment lost 5 bases, leaving 8 bases of the junction unmatched. CDR3 loop: CASSASGTGVYEQYF. The CDR3 DNA, read in part, is TGTGCCAGCAGCGCCTCCGGGACAGGGGTTTACGAG.

With respect to this clone: Read coverage stops 3 residues before the CDR3 terminus; the germline J gene supplies the remainder. V gene TRBV7-9 combines with J gene TRBJ1-3, with 7 bases that match TRBD1. CDR3 length: 15 amino acids. Germline trimming cut 6 bases from V and 6 bases from J; bases unmatched to any gene: 11. Germline CDR1 is SEHNR and CDR2 is FQNEAQ (reference sequence). The sequenced CDR3 bases are TGTGCCAGCAGTCTTACAGGGGATTCGGCAAACACC. Amino acid sequence: CASSLTGDSANT. The CDR3 in full is CASSLTGDSANTIYF. The entire variable domain, with the rest obtained from reference TRBV7-9 and TRBJ1-3, is as follows: DTGVSQNPRHKITKRGQNVTFRCDPISEHNRLYWYRQTLGQGPEFLTYFQNEAQLEKSRLLSDRFSAERPKGSFSTLEIQRTEQGDSAMYLCASSLTGDSANTIYFGEGSWLTVV.

Worth noting for this clone: The sequenced fragment ends 3 residues before the CDR3 boundary, so the rest is inferred from the germline J gene. The chain joins TRBV30 to TRBJ1-1, with D tentatively TRBD1 (5 bases). Trimming pared 4 bases from V and 7 bases from J, leaving 10 bases between. The CDR3 spans 11 residues. Germline V CDR1 and CDR2: GTSNPN, SVGIG (reference sequence). The CDR3 loop is CAWTRADEAFF. The covered CDR3 bases are TGTGCCTGGACCAGGGCGGATGAA.

This clone was found many times. The CDR3 is cut off 3 residues early in the read; its end comes from the germline J gene. The genes are TRBV7-6 and TRBJ1-4; 9 bases are shared with TRBD1. Germline assignment: CDR1 SGHVS and CDR2 FNYEAQ. The CDR3 is 16 residues long. V dropped 4 bases and J dropped 8; count of bases not matched to a gene: 11. CDR3 in amino acids: CASSSGGQGYGEKLFF. The sequenced CDR3 bases are TGTGCCAGCAGCTCGGGGGGACAGGGATATGGGGAAAAA.

The table lists this clone with many counts. The read falls 3 residues short of the CDR3 end, and the missing part is taken from the germline J gene. The rearrangement uses TRBV6-2 or TRBV6-3 and TRBJ1-1, with a weak D call TRBD1 (6 bases). The germline gives CDR1 MNHEY, CDR2 SVGEGT. The V gene lost 4 bases and the J gene lost 5 bases, with 20 bases spanning the gap. CDR3 length: 16 residues. This CDR3 is CASSSFRGWGMTEAFF. The sequenced part of the CDR3 DNA is TGTGCCAGCAGTTCGTTCAGGGGTTGGGGTATGACTGAA.

This clone was seen a handful of times. The CDR3 end is not reached by the read, which stops 3 residues before it; the germline J gene fills it in. This chain links TRBV6-2 or TRBV6-3 with TRBJ2-1; 11 nucleotides line up with TRBD1. V gave up 6 bases and J gave up 7 bases; unmatched junction bases: 8. The germline V gene encodes CDR1 MNHEY and CDR2 SVGEGT. The CDR3 length is 15 residues. CDR3 sequence reads: CASSRGQGARNEQFF. CDR3 bases read: TGTGCCAGCAGCCGAGGACAGGGGGCAAGGAATGAG.

This clone was seen only a few times. The read gets to within 3 residues of the CDR3 end, and the germline J gene fills in the rest. V gene TRBV2 combines with J gene TRBJ2-7; 9 bases are a match to TRBD1. J lost 0 bases, V lost 9 bases, and 15 bases had no gene match. The V gene's germline CDR1 is SNHLY and CDR2 FYNNEI. CDR3 length: 17 residues. CDR3 DNA, as far as it was read: TGTGCCAGTTTAATCCTTTCGGGACAGGGCTTCTCCTACGAG. It codes for CASLILSGQGFSYE. The entire CDR3 protein is CASLILSGQGFSYEQYF. Full variable domain (missing parts from reference TRBV2 and TRBJ2-7): EPEVTQTPSHQVTQMGQEVILRCVPISNHLYFYWYRQILGQKVEFLVSFYNNEISEKSEIFDDQFSVERPDGSNFTLKIRSTKLEDSAMYFCASLILSGQGFSYEQYFGPGTRLTVT.

This clone has ten or more counts. The read terminates 3 residues before the CDR3 end, so the remaining end is supplied by the germline J gene. The V call is TRBV7-2, the J call TRBJ2-3; D possibly corresponds to TRBD2 (5 bases). Looked up from germline, CDR1 is SGHTA and CDR2 is FQGNSA. The CDR3 runs to 14 residues. Trimming took off 3 bases at V and 8 bases at J, with 15 bases between the two ends. The CDR3 bases that were read are TGTGCCAGCAGCTTTTCTAGCACGGATGGTACG. This encodes CASSFSSTDGT. The entire CDR3 reads CASSFSSTDGTQYF. Looking up the rest from reference TRBV7-2 and TRBJ2-3 gives the full variable domain: GAGVSQSPSNKVTEKGKDVELRCDPISGHTALYWYRQSLGQGLEFLIYFQGNSAPDKSGLPSDRFSAERTGGSVSTLTIQRTQQEDSAVYLCASSFSSTDGTQYFGPGTRLTVL.

Turning to this clone: The read comes to an end 3 residues before the CDR3 does, leaving the germline J gene to fill in the end. This chain joins TRBV11-1 and TRBJ1-1, with D possibly TRBD1 on 6 matching bases. Looked up from germline, CDR1 is SGHAT and CDR2 is FQDESV (reference sequence). The V end lost 5 bases, the J end lost 6 bases, and 16 bases lay between the germline ends. The CDR3 covers 14 residues. CDR3 protein: CASSLTLGAPEAFF. The covered CDR3 bases are TGTGCCAGCAGCCTGACGTTGGGGGCCCCTGAA.

About this clone: The CDR3 extends 3 residues past the end of the read, so its final part is completed from the germline J gene. This rearrangement joins TRBV20-1 to TRBJ2-7; TRBD1 matches at 9 bases. Trimming removed 6 bases from V and 3 bases from J; junction bases left unmatched: 3. CDR3 length: 12 amino acids. Germline CDR1 is DFQATT and CDR2 is SNEGSKA (reference sequence). CDR3 DNA, as far as it was read: TGCAGTGCCTCGGACAGGGGCTACGAG. Its protein is CSASDRGYE. The entire CDR3 reads CSASDRGYEQYF.

This clone was found many times. The CDR3 goes on 3 residues after the read ends, and that part is filled in from the germline J gene. The rearrangement joins TRBV18 to TRBJ2-1; the match to TRBD2 covers 15 bases. The V gene end was trimmed by 5 bases and the J gene end by 7 bases; junction bases not matched to a gene: 12. Germline CDR1 is KGHSH and CDR2 is LQKENI. The CDR3 runs 18 residues. The CDR3: CASSLPSGLAGGPNEQFF. Incomplete CDR3 DNA: TGTGCCAGCTCATTACCCAGCGGACTAGCGGGAGGGCCGAATGAG.

The sequenced CDR3 bases are TGCAGTGCCACAAGAAGGGGCGGTAGCCCC. Translating it yields CSATRRGGSP. From start to end, the CDR3 is CSATRRGGSPLHF. This sequence joins TRBV20-1 and TRBJ1-6; D might be TRBD1 (5 bases). The CDR3 extends 3 residues past the end of the read, so its final part is completed from the germline J gene. This CDR3 has 13 residues. Looked up from germline, CDR1 is DFQATT and CDR2 is SNEGSKA (reference sequence).

A word on this clone: Germline is not matched at one junction end, which may reflect a read error. The sequence runs out 3 residues before the end of the CDR3; the remainder is reconstructed from the germline J gene. This chain joins TRBV7-7 and TRBJ2-2; 9 nucleotides agree with TRBD1. The CDR3 covers 15 residues. The germline V gene encodes CDR1 SSHAT and CDR2 FNYEAQ (reference sequence). The CDR3 region is CASSAGQGNTGELFF. CDR3 DNA, as far as it was read: TGTGCTAGCAGCGCGGGACAGGGGAACACCGGGGAG.

Note on this clone: The read stops 3 residues short of the end of the CDR3; the missing end is completed from the germline J gene. The V and J genes are TRBV30 and TRBJ2-7; 7 bases line up with TRBD1. From germline, CDR1 is GTSNPN and CDR2 SVGIG (reference sequence). The CDR3 extends over 15 amino acids. The V segment lost 3 bases and the J segment 2 bases; nucleotides outside the gene matches: 10. Partial CDR3 DNA: TGTGCCTGGAGCCACCGGGACAGTTTTCCCTACGAG. Translation gives CAWSHRDSFPYE. The CDR3 in full is CAWSHRDSFPYEQYF.

As for this clone: The CDR3 end is not reached by the read, which stops 3 residues before it; the germline J gene fills it in. The rearrangement joins TRBV13 to TRBJ1-5, with TRBD1 matching 9 bases. V shed 5 bases, J shed 6 bases, and the junction held 17 bases outside the gene matches. Germline V gives CDR1 PRHDT, CDR2 FYEKMQ (reference sequence). This CDR3 has 18 residues. CDR3 in amino acids: CASSPVPGTGRTSQPQHF. The sequenced part of the CDR3 DNA is TGTGCCAGCAGCCCAGTACCCGGGACAGGGAGAACTAGTCAGCCC.

This clone was seen many times. The observed sequence ends 3 residues before the CDR3 terminus, with the missing tail filled in from the germline J gene. The chain combines TRBV18 with TRBJ2-2; 12 bases fit TRBD2. The CDR3 has 19 amino acids. Trimming at V came to 2 bases and at J to 6 bases, leaving 13 bases not matched to a gene. Germline CDR1 reads KGHSH; CDR2 reads LQKENI. The part of the CDR3 DNA that was read is TGTGCCAGCTCACCAACGGACGGGTTACTAGCGGGAGGACCCGGGGAG. This translates into CASSPTDGLLAGGPGE. The full CDR3 protein reads CASSPTDGLLAGGPGELFF.

This clone was detected ten times or more. The read halts 3 residues ahead of the CDR3 end, with the missing end drawn from the germline J gene. The V gene is TRBV18, the J gene TRBJ2-1; 14 bases are shared with TRBD2. Germline lookup yields CDR1 KGHSH and CDR2 LQKENI. The CDR3 totals 15 residues. With 7 bases clipped from V and 8 bases from J, the junction kept 7 bases outside the gene matches. The CDR3 here is CASYTGTSGSHEQFF. CDR3 DNA, as far as it was read: TGTGCCAGCTACACCGGGACTAGCGGGAGCCATGAG.